In this sample, the clone carrying this T cell receptor (beta chain) turned up once. The CDR3 totals 10 residues. V was cut by 5 bases and J by 11 bases, with 9 bases left in between. Germline loops: CDR1 MNHEY, CDR2 SVGAGI. The sample comes from a study of blood T cell repertoires in COVID-19. Sequencing used immunoSEQ multiplex PCR; TCRdb keeps in-frame clones, though not all of them. The table lists 130,000 to 150,000 clones, 80% to 90% of them singletons, with about 8% in the top ten. The sequence derives from a woman aged 60-75 years with COVID-19, enrolled during active disease. Sequencing input: peripheral blood. The chain joins TRBV6-5 to TRBJ1-2; D not resolved. The CDR3 spells CASSTGKYTF. As DNA, the CDR3 is TGTGCCAGCAGTACGGGGAAGTACACCTTC.